The 6 T cell receptor beta chains given below trace back to one sample, sequenced in a study of blood T cell repertoires in COVID-19 (dated by TCRdb to the early 2020s). The library was produced with the immunoSEQ multiplex PCR assay. TCRdb re-hosts the immuneACCESS table, in-frame sequences only. Its copies lack some clones; in the studies checked, an unresolved V gene accounts for under half of them, and the cause for the rest is not known. This sample is represented by about 230,000 clones; 80% to 90% of them were singletons. 2% to 3% of the sample rests with the top ten. What was sequenced was peripheral blood. The receptor source for this set is a man younger than 45 with COVID-19, enrolled during active disease.

The chain couples TRBV5-8 to TRBJ1-4, with 8 bases fitting TRBD1. The V gene end was trimmed by 4 bases and the J gene end by 0 bases; junction bases not matched to a gene: 5. Germline values: CDR1 SGHTS, CDR2 YDEGEE. The CDR3 runs to 16 residues. DNA for the CDR3: TGTGCCAGCAGCGCGGGACAGGTCTCAACTAATGAAAAACTGTTTTTT. This codes for CASSAGQVSTNEKLFF.

The chain uses TRBV19 and TRBJ2-1; 13 bases line up with TRBD2. This CDR3 region has 16 residues. Germline assignment: CDR1 LNHDA and CDR2 SQIVND (reference sequence). The ends lost 6 bases at V and 4 bases at J; junction bases unmatched: 6. For the CDR3, the DNA is TGTGCCAGTAGCGTACTAGCGGGAGGGCCTTACAATGAGCAGTTCTTC. It yields the protein CASSVLAGGPYNEQFF.

The V call is TRBV11-3, the J call TRBJ2-2; 7 bases are a match to TRBD1. Per germline, CDR1 SGHNT and CDR2 YENEEA. J gave up 1 base and V 5 bases, and 1 base lay outside the gene matches. CDR3 size: 14 residues. The CDR3: CASSRDRNTGELFF. The DNA for the CDR3 is TGTGCCAGCAGCCGGGACAGGAACACCGGGGAGCTGTTTTTT.

V gene TRBV5-1 combines with J gene TRBJ2-7; D might be TRBD1 (8 bases). V was shortened by 0 bases and J by 3 bases, with 10 bases between the two germline ends. Per germline, CDR1 SGHRS and CDR2 YFSETQ. This CDR3 is 14 amino acids long. The CDR3 DNA reads TGCGCCAGCAGCTTGGACAGGGGGGGCTACGAGCAGTACTTC. It encodes CASSLDRGGYEQYF. Variable domain in full (rest from reference TRBV5-1 and TRBJ2-7): KAGVTQTPRYLIKTRGQQVTLSCSPISGHRSVSWYQQTPGQGLQFLFEYFSETQRNKGNFPGRFSGRQFSNSRSEMNVSTLELGDSALYLCASSLDRGGYEQYFGPGTRLTVT.

The J gene is TRBJ2-3, the V gene TRBV7-2; D unclear. The CDR3 is 15 residues long. V was cut by 1 base and J by 0 bases, with 8 bases left in between. The germline gives CDR1 SGHTA, CDR2 FQGNSA. DNA for the CDR3: TGTGCCAGCAGCTTAGACAGTGCTAGCACAGATACGCAGTATTTT. This sequence encodes CASSLDSASTDTQYF.

This sequence joins TRBV5-1 and TRBJ1-4; weak D call: TRBD1 (5 bases). Per the germline V gene, CDR1 is SGHRS and CDR2 is YFSETQ. The CDR3 extends over 15 amino acids. Trimming took 0 bases from V and 6 from J, leaving 12 bases between them. The CDR3 region is CASSLGARVDEKLFF. CDR3 DNA sequence: TGCGCCAGCAGCTTGGGTGCCAGGGTCGATGAAAAACTGTTTTTT.